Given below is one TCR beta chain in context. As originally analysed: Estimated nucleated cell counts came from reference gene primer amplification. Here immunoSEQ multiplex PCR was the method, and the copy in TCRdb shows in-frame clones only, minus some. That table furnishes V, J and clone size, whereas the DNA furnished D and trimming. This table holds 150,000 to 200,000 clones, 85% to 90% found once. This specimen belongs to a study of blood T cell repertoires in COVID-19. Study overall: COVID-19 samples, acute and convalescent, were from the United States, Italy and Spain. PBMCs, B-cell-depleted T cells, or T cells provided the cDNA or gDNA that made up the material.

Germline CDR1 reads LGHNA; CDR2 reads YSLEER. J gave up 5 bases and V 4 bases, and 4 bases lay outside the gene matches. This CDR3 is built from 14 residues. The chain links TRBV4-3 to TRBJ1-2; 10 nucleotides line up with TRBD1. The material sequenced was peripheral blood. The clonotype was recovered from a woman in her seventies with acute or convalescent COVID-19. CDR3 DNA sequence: TGCGCCAGCAGCCGGGACAGGGGCATTTATGGCTACACCTTC. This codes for CASSRDRGIYGYTF.